This entry features one TCR beta chain sequence. The data were obtained in a study of blood T cell repertoires in COVID-19. At the level of the study: COVID-19 samples collected from the United States, Italy and Spain covered acute and convalescent phases. Sample material is recorded as cDNA or gDNA derived from T cells, B-cell-depleted T cells, or PBMCs.

As originally analysed: Reference gene primer amplification yielded estimated nucleated cell counts. Assay used: immunoSEQ multiplex PCR; TCRdb lists only in-frame clones, some missing. The DNA gave D and trimming, while V, J and clone size come from that table. This sample has 240,000 or so clones, with approximately 84% found just once. Cohort allocation depended upon clinical history that participants reported. CDR1 and CDR2 from the germline V gene are SGHVS and FQNEAQ. V dropped 4 bases and J dropped 5; count of bases not matched to a gene: 21. This CDR3 has 20 amino acids. Sequencing used PBMCs or T cells enriched from blood (not recorded which). This clonotype originated in a woman aged 40 to 50 with acute COVID-19. The rearrangement joins TRBV7-8 to TRBJ2-3, with 10 bases matching TRBD2. The CDR3 coding sequence is TGTGCCAGCAGCTCCATAGCGGGAGGCCCCTCCAGGGTAGATCAAGATACGCAGTATTTT. It is translated as CASSSIAGGPSRVDQDTQYF.